The present entry profiles one T cell receptor (beta chain) with its context. Its specificity is unknown. The source of the sample is a study of T cell responses to AZD1222 COVID-19 vaccine. Findings of the study overall: No repertoire was sampled before or during the peak T cell response, only after it. Clonal diversity was possibly underestimated; the donors were predominantly white British and more often female. Mapped onto spike, vaccine-associated CD4 TCRs spanned it and were dominant at 160-218 and 743-854. The breadth and depth of Spike-specific TCRs increased once two AZD1222 doses had been given.

TCRdb's copy holds only in-frame clones and misses some; the assay was immunoSEQ multiplex PCR. The table lists 140,000 to 150,000 clones, just under 95% of them singletons. V was trimmed by 4 bases and J by 4 bases, leaving 9 bases between them. Germline values: CDR1 LGHDT, CDR2 YNNKEL (reference sequence). This CDR3 is built from 13 residues. J is TRBJ2-3 and V is TRBV3-1 (or the pseudogene TRBV3-2); D remains ambiguous. The receptor's source is an adult in good health. Sample: peripheral blood, taken on day 0 of AZD1222 vaccination. DNA for the CDR3: TGTGCCAGCAGCCTCAGTAGGTCAGATACGCAGTATTTT. Protein product: CASSLSRSDTQYF.